The clone carrying this T cell receptor (beta chain) was detected ten times or more. What it binds is not known. This CDR3 region has 15 residues. CDR1 SGHVS and CDR2 FQNEAQ come from the germline V gene. V was clipped by 5 bases and J by 1 base; unmatched bases: 4. The data belong to a study of T-cell memory formation after mild COVID-19. Study summary: Across donors, TCR clusters were largely donor specific. Overall study findings and caveats: Shrinking CD4+ clones were chiefly CM and EM; CD8+ ones were chiefly EMRA.

Using constant-segment primers, 5'RACE produced TCR alpha and TCR beta cDNA libraries carrying sample barcodes and UMIs. MiXCR, run by TCRdb on the 5' RACE reads, gives a single entry per CDR3 protein. Here the sample spans around 200,000 distinct CDR3 sequences, roughly a fifth being singletons. The receptor was isolated from an adult woman who had mild COVID-19 (a few samples of this study predate the infection). Cell type and time point are not known. This chain connects TRBV7-8 to TRBJ2-3; TRBD2 agrees at 9 bases. Sequenced input: PBMCs or a T cell subset sorted from them (not recorded which). The CDR3 bases are TGTGCCAGCAGCCCGAGGACTAGCGGCACAGATACGCAGTATTTT. Residues: CASSPRTSGTDTQYF.